The 25 T cell receptor beta chains presented below share a single source sample, sequenced in a study of response to subunit inactivated influenza vaccine. In TCRdb, the RT-PCR reads were re-called with MiXCR into one record per CDR3 protein. Of around 850,000 distinct CDR3 sequences listed, 18% are singletons. Sequenced material: PBMCs from blood, taken around 5 days after vaccination. These receptor sequences come from a man aged 45-65 years who received an inactivated influenza vaccine.

The chain uses TRBV15 and TRBJ2-7; 7 bases align to TRBD2. Germline V gives CDR1 LNHNV, CDR2 YYDKDF (reference sequence). The V segment lost 1 base and the J segment 5 bases; nucleotides outside the gene matches: 5. The CDR3 totals 14 residues. The CDR3 loop is CATSRGPGRDEQYF. CDR3 in DNA: TGTGCCACCAGCAGAGGCCCAGGGAGGGACGAGCAGTACTTC.

The CDR3 sequence: CASSLTGYSYEQYF. CDR3 nucleotides: TGTGCCAGCAGCCTGACAGGGTACTCCTACGAGCAGTACTTC. The V gene is TRBV3-1, the J gene TRBJ2-7; 7 positions match TRBD1. J gave up 0 bases and V 4 bases, and 3 bases lay outside the gene matches. Germline lookup yields CDR1 LGHDT and CDR2 YNNKEL (reference sequence). The length of the CDR3 is 14 residues.

This chain links TRBV5-6 with TRBJ2-1, with TRBD2 identical over 12 bases. CDR3 length: 17 amino acids. Looked up from germline, CDR1 is SGHDT and CDR2 is YYEEEE. Trimming cost V 3 bases and J 9 bases; bases outside gene matches: 13. The CDR3 sequence: CASSSPPALAGGGEQFF. CDR3 bases: TGTGCCAGCAGCTCCCCACCAGCACTAGCGGGGGGTGGTGAGCAGTTCTTC.

The rearrangement joins TRBV3-1 to TRBJ2-6; D is undetermined. The germline V gene has CDR1 LGHDT and CDR2 YNNKEL (reference sequence). The length of the CDR3 is 15 residues. Trimming left V 2 bases short and J 1 base short, with 6 bases between. The CDR3 region has the DNA TGTGCCAGCAGCCAAAAGGGTTCTGGGGCCAACGTCCTGACTTTC. This sequence encodes CASSQKGSGANVLTF.

The CDR3 DNA sequence: TGTGCCACCAGTGACTCTGCGGGGTTTTCCTACAATGAGCAGTTCTTC. Amino acid sequence: CATSDSAGFSYNEQFF. The V and J genes are TRBV24-1 and TRBJ2-1, with D maybe TRBD2 (6 bases). The V gene's germline CDR1 is KGHDR and CDR2 SFDVKD. Trimming took 4 bases from V and 1 from J, leaving 13 bases between them. The CDR3 has 16 amino acids.

This clonotype has only a few counts. The chain has TRBV28 and TRBJ2-2; D may be TRBD1 or TRBD2 (5 bases each). This CDR3 contains 16 residues. V was trimmed by 5 bases and J by 0 bases, leaving 13 bases between them. Per germline, CDR1 MDHEN and CDR2 SYDVKM. The CDR3 DNA reads TGTGCCAGCAGTGCCGGGACGTCCGCGAACACCGGGGAGCTGTTTTTT. Translating it yields CASSAGTSANTGELFF.

This chain links TRBV6-5 with TRBJ1-2, with D perhaps matching TRBD1 (5 bases). Per germline, CDR1 MNHEY and CDR2 SVGAGI. The V end lost 6 bases, the J end lost 4 bases, and 9 bases lay between the germline ends. The CDR3 covers 12 residues. The CDR3 DNA sequence: TGTGCCAGCAGGCAGGGAGTCTATGGCTACACCTTC. Translating it yields CASRQGVYGYTF.

V and J are TRBV15 and TRBJ2-5; D unclear. Germline V lookup: CDR1 LNHNV, CDR2 YYDKDF (reference sequence). This CDR3 spans 13 amino acids. V lost 4 bases and J lost 5, with 11 bases in between. This CDR3 reads CATSTPIGETQYF. In DNA form, the CDR3 reads TGTGCCACCAGCACCCCGATCGGGGAGACCCAGTACTTC.

The chain combines TRBV11-2 with TRBJ1-3, with 7 bases lining up with TRBD1. This CDR3 region has 15 residues. Germline V gene data show CDR1 as SGHAT and CDR2 as FQNNGV. V trimming: 5 bases; J trimming: 3 bases; junction bases outside the gene matches: 7. The CDR3 sequence is CASSPGHRGGNTIYF. The CDR3 DNA reads as TGTGCCAGCAGCCCCGGCCACAGGGGTGGAAACACCATATATTTT.

The genes are TRBV28 and TRBJ2-1; 12 bases agree with TRBD2. CDR1 MDHEN and CDR2 SYDVKM come from the germline V gene. The CDR3 spans 16 residues. V lost 6 bases and J lost 2; bases outside the gene matches: 5. The CDR3 DNA follows: TGTGCCAGCAGCCCTTGGACTAGCGGGGCCTACAATGAGCAGTTCTTC. Its translation is CASSPWTSGAYNEQFF.

The chain joins TRBV5-1 to TRBJ2-3; D is perhaps TRBD2 (6 bases). CDR1 is SGHRS and CDR2 is YFSETQ in the germline V gene. V was clipped by 4 bases and J by 8 bases, with 23 bases between them. The CDR3 sequence is 16 residues long. The CDR3 region has the DNA TGCGCCAGCAGCCAGGCCGAAGCAGGGTCGCGGGGTACGCAGTATTTT. Its translation: CASSQAEAGSRGTQYF. The variable domain in full, with the rest retrieved from reference TRBV5-1 and TRBJ2-3, is KAGVTQTPRYLIKTRGQQVTLSCSPISGHRSVSWYQQTPGQGLQFLFEYFSETQRNKGNFPGRFSGRQFSNSRSEMNVSTLELGDSALYLCASSQAEAGSRGTQYFGPGTRLTVL.

The chain combines TRBV11-2 with TRBJ2-3; D possibly corresponds to TRBD2 (5 bases). V lost 5 bases, J lost 4 bases, and 16 bases lay in between. The germline V gene has CDR1 SGHAT and CDR2 FQNNGV. CDR3 length: 15 amino acids. As DNA, the CDR3 is TGTGCCAGCAGCCCTTTATTGGAGGCGGCAGATACGCAGTATTTT. Protein: CASSPLLEAADTQYF.

This clonotype occurred a few times. The V gene is TRBV12-3 or TRBV12-4, the J gene TRBJ2-5, with 7 nucleotides matching TRBD2. Trimming at V came to 6 bases and at J to 5 bases, leaving 12 bases not matched to a gene. The CDR3 runs 15 residues. Written as DNA, the CDR3 is TGTGCCAGCAGCACGCACGAGCGGGGTGCTGAGACCCAGTACTTC. This encodes CASSTHERGAETQYF.

Many counts were recorded for this clonotype. The genes are TRBV20-1 and TRBJ2-7; 9 nucleotides line up with TRBD2. Trimming cost V 1 base and J 4 bases; bases outside gene matches: 5. The CDR3 length is 14 residues. The V gene's germline CDR1 is DFQATT and CDR2 SNEGSKA (reference sequence). CDR3 in DNA: TGCAGTGCTAGAGCCGGGACTAGCTCGTACGAGCAGTACTTC. Its protein product is CSARAGTSSYEQYF.

V and J are TRBV20-1 and TRBJ2-1; 7 bases are a match to TRBD1. The CDR3 sequence is 14 residues long. With V trimmed by 3 bases and J by 7 bases, 9 bases remained unmatched. Germline loops: CDR1 DFQATT, CDR2 SNEGSKA (reference sequence). CDR3 sequence: CSASRQGIRNEQFF. DNA of the CDR3: TGCAGTGCTAGCCGACAGGGAATTCGAAATGAGCAGTTCTTC.

Many counts were recorded for this clonotype. This chain links TRBV20-1 with TRBJ2-1; 8 bases map to TRBD2. Germline assignment: CDR1 DFQATT and CDR2 SNEGSKA (reference sequence). The CDR3 runs 14 residues. V was clipped by 3 bases and J by 4 bases; unmatched bases: 5. DNA of the CDR3: TGCAGTGCTAGGTTAGCGGGACCTTACAATGAGCAGTTCTTC. Translation gives CSARLAGPYNEQFF.

The chain recombines TRBV6-1 with TRBJ2-3, with 9 bases lining up with TRBD2. V dropped 5 bases and J dropped 4; count of bases not matched to a gene: 10. Germline loops: CDR1 MNHNS, CDR2 SASEGT. The CDR3 sequence is 16 residues long. Written as DNA, the CDR3 is TGTGCCAGCAGTCGCGGTGGCGGGGGGGTCGCAGATACGCAGTATTTT. It codes for CASSRGGGGVADTQYF.

The chain combines TRBV14 with TRBJ1-1, with D unresolved. The CDR3 contains 14 residues. Germline values: CDR1 SGHDN, CDR2 FVKESK. V lost 5 bases to trimming and J lost 3 bases, with 13 bases between them. The CDR3 spells CASSSIRRDTEAFF. The CDR3 DNA sequence: TGTGCCAGCAGCTCCATTCGTAGGGACACTGAAGCTTTCTTT.

The table lists this clonotype with a few counts. The chain is built from TRBV5-1 and TRBJ2-5, with D unclear. In germline, CDR1 is SGHRS, CDR2 YFSETQ. Trimming took off 4 bases at V and 4 bases at J, with 8 bases between the two ends. The CDR3 is made up of 12 amino acids. The CDR3 sequence: CASSKLPETQYF. The CDR3, as DNA: TGCGCCAGCAGCAAGCTGCCAGAGACCCAGTACTTC.

This clonotype was seen only a few times. The gene calls are TRBV7-6 and TRBJ2-5; TRBD1 aligns across 11 bases. V was pared by 5 bases and J by 5 bases, with 10 bases of the junction left unmatched. The CDR3 sequence is 16 residues long. Germline V CDR1 and CDR2: SGHVS, FNYEAQ. The CDR3, as DNA: TGTGCCAGCAGCGGCAGGGACAGGGGGAAGTCGGAGACCCAGTACTTC. This gives the protein CASSGRDRGKSETQYF.

This clonotype was detected a few times. The gene calls are TRBV12-3 or TRBV12-4 and TRBJ2-5; D may be TRBD1 (6 bases). The CDR3 consists of 12 residues. V was cut by 8 bases and J by 3 bases, with 10 bases left in between. CDR3 nucleotide sequence: TGTGCCAGCGGCGGACAGAAAGAGACCCAGTACTTC. Encoded protein: CASGGQKETQYF.

This clonotype was detected ten times or more. This chain joins TRBV12-3 or TRBV12-4 and TRBJ1-6; 8 bases are a match to TRBD1. V dropped 5 bases and J dropped 7; count of bases not matched to a gene: 7. The length of the CDR3 is 15 residues. The CDR3 region is CASSPGQGVNSPLHF. In nucleotides, the CDR3 is TGTGCCAGCAGTCCAGGACAGGGTGTAAATTCACCCCTCCACTTT.

This clonotype was observed a few times. The chain couples TRBV20-1 to TRBJ2-3, with a weak D call TRBD2 (6 bases). The CDR3 length is 15 residues. The ends were cut back, 0 bases at V and 2 bases at J, with 12 bases in the middle. CDR1 and CDR2 (germline): DFQATT, SNEGSKA (reference sequence). CDR3 nucleotides: TGCAGTGCTAGAGATTCTGGCGGGGCCACAGATACGCAGTATTTT. Its protein is CSARDSGGATDTQYF.

J is TRBJ1-2 and V is TRBV29-1; a possible D gene is TRBD1 (5 bases). V dropped 5 bases and J dropped 6 bases, with 16 bases sitting between them. CDR1 and CDR2 (germline): SQVTM, ANQGSEA. The CDR3 has 13 residues. This CDR3 reads CSVSHQGGNGYTF. The CDR3 DNA follows: TGCAGCGTTTCTCACCAGGGAGGGAATGGCTACACCTTC.

This clonotype appeared many times. The chain has TRBV20-1 and TRBJ2-3, with 7 bases fitting TRBD2. V trimming: 6 bases; J trimming: 9 bases; junction bases outside the gene matches: 6. Per the germline V gene, CDR1 is DFQATT and CDR2 is SNEGSKA (reference sequence). The CDR3 runs to 11 residues. The CDR3 reads CSAPAGGTQYF. The DNA for the CDR3 is TGCAGTGCACCCGCCGGGGGGACGCAGTATTTT.